The next 6 T cell receptor beta chains were all read from a single sample in a study of blood T cell repertoires in COVID-19. Sequenced by immunoSEQ multiplex PCR; TCRdb stores in-frame clones only, minus some. Of some 87,000 clones listed, around three quarters are singletons. Sequenced material: peripheral blood. These receptors came from a man between 45 and 60 years old who had recovered from COVID-19.

This chain links TRBV6-6 with TRBJ2-7; 8 bases fit TRBD1. The CDR3 runs to 12 residues. The V and J ends lost 6 bases and 12 bases, in that order; junction bases with no gene match: 10. From germline, CDR1 is MNHNY and CDR2 SVGAGI (reference sequence). The CDR3 is CASSSGQETRYF. The CDR3 DNA reads TGTGCCAGCAGCTCGGGACAGGAGACTCGGTACTTC.

The chain couples TRBV9 to TRBJ2-3; 9 bases line up with TRBD2. Germline CDR1 SGDLS, CDR2 YYNGEE. The CDR3 is 16 residues long. With 4 bases clipped from V and 6 bases from J, the junction kept 12 bases outside the gene matches. The CDR3 here is CASSPRRTSVGDTQYF. Written as DNA, the CDR3 is TGTGCCAGCAGCCCCAGAAGGACTAGCGTGGGGGATACGCAGTATTTT.

V gene TRBV3-1 (or the pseudogene TRBV3-2) combines with J gene TRBJ2-5; the match to TRBD2 covers 7 bases. V shed 1 base, J shed 3 bases, and the junction held 11 bases outside the gene matches. Per the germline V gene, CDR1 is LGHDT and CDR2 is YNNKEL (reference sequence). CDR3 length equals 17 residues. CDR3 region: CASSQGWGGSLKETQYF. The CDR3 nucleotides read TGTGCCAGCAGCCAAGGGTGGGGCGGGAGTTTAAAAGAGACCCAGTACTTC.

The genes are TRBV5-8 and TRBJ2-3; TRBD2 aligns across 9 bases. The CDR3 is 16 amino acids. Germline trimming cut 0 bases from V and 2 bases from J; bases unmatched to any gene: 4. Germline V gene lookup returns CDR1 SGHTS and CDR2 YDEGEE. In DNA, the CDR3 is TGTGCCAGCAGCTTGGTCCCTAGCGGGGTCACAGATACGCAGTATTTT. This codes for CASSLVPSGVTDTQYF.

This rearrangement joins TRBV24-1 to TRBJ2-5, with 8 bases fitting TRBD1. Trimming cost V 4 bases and J 5 bases; bases outside gene matches: 11. Germline assignment: CDR1 KGHDR and CDR2 SFDVKD. The CDR3 is made up of 16 amino acids. CDR3 DNA: TGTGCCACCAGTGAAAGGACAGGGAGTCTAGCGGAGACCCAGTACTTC. It codes for CATSERTGSLAETQYF.

The chain recombines TRBV30 with TRBJ2-3, with D tentatively TRBD2 (7 bases). CDR1 GTSNPN and CDR2 SVGIG come from the germline V gene (reference sequence). The V end lost 3 bases, the J end lost 2 bases, and 12 bases lay between the germline ends. The CDR3 has 14 residues. CDR3 coding DNA: TGTGCCTGGAGCCGAGGGGGGGACACAGATACGCAGTATTTT. Its protein is CAWSRGGDTDTQYF.